This T cell receptor (beta chain) was captured in a study of shared clonotypes between healthy human individuals. The repertoire was sequenced with immunoSEQ multiplex PCR; TCRdb's copy has only in-frame clones and lacks some. The sample contains over a million clones, 75% to 85% of which appear only once. This sequence originates from a man between 18 and 29 years old in good health. Some clones in this sample may be carry-over from other donors' samples. The sample consisted of memory CD4+ T cells from PBMCs. Subset defined: CD45RA-negative fraction.

The CDR3 nucleotides read TGTGCCAGCAGTTTATTAACAAGTACTGGCTACACCTTC. It translates to CASSLLTSTGYTF. The chain has TRBV28 and TRBJ1-2; D gene uncertain. Between the trimmed V and J ends, which lost 1 base and 7 bases, there was a span of 10 bases. From germline, CDR1 is MDHEN and CDR2 SYDVKM. The CDR3 covers 13 residues.